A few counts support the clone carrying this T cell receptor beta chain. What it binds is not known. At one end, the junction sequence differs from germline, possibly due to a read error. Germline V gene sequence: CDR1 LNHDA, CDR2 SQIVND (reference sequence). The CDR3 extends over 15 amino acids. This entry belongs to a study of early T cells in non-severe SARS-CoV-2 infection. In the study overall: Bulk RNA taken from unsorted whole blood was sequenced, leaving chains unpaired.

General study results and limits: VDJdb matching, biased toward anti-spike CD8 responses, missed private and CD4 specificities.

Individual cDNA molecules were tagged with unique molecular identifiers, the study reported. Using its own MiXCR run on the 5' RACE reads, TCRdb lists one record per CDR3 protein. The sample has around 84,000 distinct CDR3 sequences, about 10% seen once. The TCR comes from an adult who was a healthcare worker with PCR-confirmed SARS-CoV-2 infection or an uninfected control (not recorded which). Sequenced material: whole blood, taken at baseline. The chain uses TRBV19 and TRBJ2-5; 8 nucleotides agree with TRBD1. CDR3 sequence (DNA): TGTGCCAGTAGTATTACGGGACAGGACGGGGAGACCCAGTGCTTC. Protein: CASSITGQDGETQCF.